A selection of T cell receptor beta chains follows, all from one sample in a study of PD-L1 blockade in urothelial cancer. Profiling relied on immunoSEQ multiplex PCR, and the TCRdb table lists in-frame clones only, not all of them. The table has about 63,000 clones, roughly 79% seen once. This material consisted of PBMCs, taken around atezolizumab (anti-PD-L1) treatment. The receptors derive from a man between 65 and 79 years old with urothelial cancer. Each CDR3 is given with its conserved first and last residue. The D gene is left open where the match is weak. Size tells how often a clone was seen (once, few, many) or the class of an expanded clone, and some rows leave it out.

d_gene	len	v_gene	j_gene	abundance	CDR3aa	CDR3nt
TRBD2	14	TRBV30	TRBJ2-1	.	CACRGLAGWDEQFF	TGTGCCTGTCGAGGACTAGCGGGATGGGATGAGCAGTTCTTC
TRBD1	16	TRBV5-1	TRBJ1-2	.	CASSLTPGQGAGGYTF	TGCGCCAGCAGCTTGACCCCGGGACAGGGGGCTGGAGGCTACACCTTC
TRBD1	12	TRBV28	TRBJ2-7	.	CASRQGAYEQYF	TGTGCCAGCAGACAGGGGGCCTACGAGCAGTACTTC
.	15	TRBV14	TRBJ1-2	few	CASSPAGGANYGYTF	TGTGCCAGCAGTCCAGCGGGCGGCGCTAACTATGGCTACACCTTC
.	15	TRBV9	TRBJ1-1	.	CASSHPGTPNTEAFF	TGTGCCAGCAGCCACCCCGGGACACCCAACACTGAAGCTTTCTTT
TRBD1	17	TRBV7-2	TRBJ2-2	.	CASSLAGTGGYTGELFF	TGTGCCAGCAGCTTAGCCGGGACAGGGGGATATACCGGGGAGCTGTTTTTT
.	15	TRBV5-1	TRBJ2-7	once	CASSLGQPIIYEQYF	TGCGCCAGCAGCTTAGGACAGCCGATTATCTACGAGCAGTACTTC
.	13	TRBV6-1	TRBJ2-1	.	CASSEARGNEQFF	TGTGCCAGCAGTGAAGCGCGGGGCAATGAGCAGTTCTTC
.	15	TRBV11-3	TRBJ2-5	.	CASSLGGSEQETQYF	TGTGCCAGCAGCTTAGGTGGTAGCGAGCAAGAGACCCAGTACTTC
.	13	TRBV15	TRBJ1-2	.	CATSRDPPSGYTF	TGTGCCACCAGCAGAGACCCCCCTTCCGGCTACACCTTC
.	14	TRBV18	TRBJ2-5	.	CASSPPGLQETQYF	TGTGCCAGCTCACCACCGGGACTGCAAGAGACCCAGTACTTC
.	15	TRBV13	TRBJ1-4	few	CASSLGNRANEKLFF	TGTGCCAGCAGCCTCGGAAACAGGGCTAATGAAAAACTGTTTTTT
.	16	TRBV7-3	TRBJ2-1	.	CASSLTPAGGYNEQFF	TGTGCCAGCAGCTTAACGCCGGCAGGAGGTTACAATGAGCAGTTCTTC
.	11	TRBV6-6	TRBJ2-7	.	CASSLTGEQYF	TGTGCCAGCAGTTTAACAGGCGAGCAGTACTTC
.	14	TRBV5-6	TRBJ1-1	few	CASSLGAGNTEAFF	TGTGCCAGCAGCCTGGGGGCGGGGAACACTGAAGCTTTCTTT
.	16	TRBV6-1	TRBJ2-7	.	CASSVESGIPLYEQYF	TGTGCCAGCAGTGTGGAGAGTGGTATACCGTTGTACGAGCAGTACTTC
.	11	TRBV5-4	TRBJ1-1	.	CASKGDRIAFF	TGTGCCAGCAAAGGGGATAGGATCGCTTTCTTT
.	14	TRBV5-6	TRBJ2-2	.	CASRRTSSTGELFF	TGTGCCAGCAGACGAACTAGCTCCACCGGGGAGCTGTTTTTT